The source of this T cell receptor (beta chain) is a study of blood T cell repertoires in COVID-19. Repertoires were generated with immunoSEQ multiplex PCR, while TCRdb's copy carries only in-frame clones and drops some. The sample lists about 430,000 clones; approximately 91% were seen once. Trimming at V came to 3 bases and at J to 1 base, leaving 6 bases not matched to a gene. CDR3 length: 17 residues. Germline loops: CDR1 SGHRS, CDR2 YFSETQ. V and J are TRBV5-1 and TRBJ2-6; 8 bases are shared with TRBD1. Input material: PBMCs or T cells enriched from blood (not recorded which). The clonotype comes from a woman between 18 and 30 years old who had been exposed to COVID-19. The CDR3 sequence: CASSSGQELSGANVLTF. In nucleotides, the CDR3 is TGCGCCAGCAGCTCGGGACAGGAACTGTCTGGGGCCAACGTCCTGACTTTC.